These 14 T cell receptor beta chains were sequenced from one sample in a study of cytomegalovirus exposure and HLA in healthy donors. In the PCR, 60 Vbeta and 13 Jbeta primers were used. TCRdb's table, derived via immunoSEQ multiplex PCR, lists solely in-frame clones and lacks some. The sample lists around 150,000 clones; roughly 79% were seen once. The sample consisted of PBMCs. These receptors were obtained from a woman aged 40-49 years in good health and CMV-seronegative.

The V call is TRBV11-2, the J call TRBJ1-1; 7 positions match TRBD1. Germline lookup yields CDR1 SGHAT and CDR2 FQNNGV. The CDR3 is made up of 18 amino acids. V was pared by 5 bases and J by 0 bases, with 15 bases of the junction left unmatched. This CDR3 reads CASSPSRDSPILNTEAFF. The CDR3 bases are TGTGCCAGCAGCCCCTCCCGGGACAGTCCGATCTTGAACACTGAAGCTTTCTTT.

This rearrangement joins TRBV28 to TRBJ2-1, with a possible D match to TRBD2 (5 bases). The CDR3 covers 12 residues. Germline CDR1 MDHEN, CDR2 SYDVKM. The V end lost 5 bases, the J end lost 6 bases, and 8 bases lay between the germline ends. The CDR3 loop reads CASSLLGNEQFF. The DNA for the CDR3 is TGTGCCAGCAGTCTACTAGGCAATGAGCAGTTCTTC.

This chain connects TRBV7-9 to TRBJ2-3; 14 nucleotides align to TRBD2. This CDR3 has 17 residues. V shed 5 bases, J shed 5 bases, and the junction held 9 bases outside the gene matches. CDR1 is SEHNR, CDR2 FQNEAQ, per germline (reference sequence). The CDR3 loop is CASSPRTSGRSGDTQYF. The CDR3 bases are TGTGCCAGCAGCCCCCGGACTAGCGGGAGGAGTGGAGATACGCAGTATTTT. Based on the CDR3 plus reference TRBV7-9 and TRBJ2-3, the full variable domain is DTGVSQNPRHKITKRGQNVTFRCDPISEHNRLYWYRQTLGQGPEFLTYFQNEAQLEKSRLLSDRFSAERPKGSFSTLEIQRTEQGDSAMYLCASSPRTSGRSGDTQYFGPGTRLTVL.

The CDR3 reads CASSLRLAGDHEQFF. In DNA form, the CDR3 reads TGCGCCAGCAGCTTGAGACTAGCGGGGGACCATGAGCAGTTCTTC. The chain has TRBV5-1 and TRBJ2-1; 12 nucleotides agree with TRBD2. Germline CDR1 reads SGHRS; CDR2 reads YFSETQ. The CDR3 extends over 15 amino acids. Germline trimming cut 1 base from V and 8 bases from J; bases unmatched to any gene: 4.

This clone was seen a few times. The rearrangement joins TRBV30 to TRBJ2-7, with D uncertain. CDR3 length equals 11 residues. The germline gives CDR1 GTSNPN, CDR2 SVGIG (reference sequence). V was pared by 2 bases and J by 5 bases, with 7 bases between. This chain's CDR3 is CAWSKSHEQYF. CDR3 nucleotides: TGTGCCTGGAGTAAGAGCCACGAGCAGTACTTC.

This clone was seen once. This chain links TRBV9 with TRBJ1-2, with D unresolved. The V end lost 4 bases, the J end lost 1 base, and 20 bases lay between the germline ends. In germline, CDR1 is SGDLS, CDR2 YYNGEE. CDR3 length: 17 residues. The CDR3 loop is CASSPQAAPTYNYGYTF. CDR3 coding DNA: TGTGCCAGCAGCCCTCAGGCCGCCCCCACTTATAACTATGGCTACACCTTC. Complete variable domain (other parts from reference TRBV9 and TRBJ1-2): DSGVTQTPKHLITATGQRVTLRCSPRSGDLSVYWYQQSLDQGLQFLIQYYNGEERAKGNILERFSAQQFPDLHSELNLSSLELGDSALYFCASSPQAAPTYNYGYTFGSGTRLTVV.

V gene TRBV4-1 combines with J gene TRBJ2-3; unclear D gene. The germline gives CDR1 MGHRA, CDR2 YSYEKL. Trimming removed 1 base at V and 2 bases at J, with 10 bases between. The CDR3 consists of 15 residues. CDR3 protein: CASSQGLTDTDTQYF. The CDR3, as DNA: TGCGCCAGCAGCCAAGGACTGACCGACACAGATACGCAGTATTTT.

This clone was detected only a few times. This sequence joins TRBV19 and TRBJ1-5, with a weak D call TRBD1 (5 bases). CDR1 and CDR2 from the germline V gene are LNHDA and SQIVND (reference sequence). V was shortened by 3 bases and J by 6 bases, with 15 bases between the two germline ends. This CDR3 comprises 15 residues. CDR3: CASSMGQGASQPQHF. CDR3 sequence (DNA): TGTGCCAGTAGTATGGGGCAGGGTGCTAGTCAGCCCCAGCATTTT.

The chain couples TRBV6-1 to TRBJ1-4; the D gene is possibly TRBD1 (6 bases). The CDR3 covers 14 residues. The germline gives CDR1 MNHNS, CDR2 SASEGT. With 3 bases removed from V and 7 bases from J, the gap between germline ends came to 12 bases. The CDR3 nucleotides are TGTGCCAGCAGTGAGGGGGCAGGTAGTGAAAAACTGTTTTTT. Encoded protein: CASSEGAGSEKLFF.

The chain couples TRBV14 to TRBJ2-1; D uncertain. V was pared by 0 bases and J by 10 bases, with 16 bases between. The CDR3 runs 15 residues. The V gene's germline CDR1 is SGHDN and CDR2 FVKESK. CDR3 in amino acids: CASSQDRSGALEQFF. The CDR3 DNA is TGTGCCAGCAGCCAAGATCGTTCCGGAGCGCTCGAGCAGTTCTTC.

This chain uses TRBV6-1 with TRBJ2-7; 7 bases match TRBD2. V lost 1 base, J lost 3 bases, and 6 bases stayed unmatched. This CDR3 spans 15 amino acids. Germline loops: CDR1 MNHNS, CDR2 SASEGT. The CDR3 DNA follows: TGTGCCAGCAGTGAAGGGGTAGCGGGCCGCTACGAGCAGTACTTC. This gives the protein CASSEGVAGRYEQYF.

This chain links TRBV5-8 with TRBJ2-7; TRBD1 might be the D (5 bases). Germline V gives CDR1 SGHTS, CDR2 YDEGEE. Trimming removed 4 bases from V and 1 base from J, with 15 bases in between. The CDR3 length is 15 residues. The CDR3 is CASSTPGISSYEQYF. CDR3 nucleotides: TGTGCCAGCAGCACCCCAGGGATTTCGTCCTACGAGCAGTACTTC.

The CDR3 protein is CASSQSGTGLLVSYTF. CDR3 coding DNA: TGTGCCAGCAGCCAATCCGGGACAGGGCTTTTGGTTAGCTACACCTTC. This sequence joins TRBV4-2 and TRBJ1-2, with 9 bases aligning to TRBD1. The length of the CDR3 is 16 residues. V lost 2 bases to trimming and J lost 9 bases; unmatched junction nucleotides: 13. From germline, CDR1 is LGHNA and CDR2 YNFKEQ.

The V and J genes are TRBV5-1 and TRBJ2-3; 10 bases agree with TRBD2. The CDR3 is 17 residues long. The trim removed 3 bases at V and 3 bases at J, leaving 10 bases unmatched. Germline assignment: CDR1 SGHRS and CDR2 YFSETQ. The CDR3 loop is CASSSLFTSGKTDTQYF. In nucleotides, the CDR3 is TGCGCCAGCAGCTCTTTATTCACTAGCGGGAAAACAGATACGCAGTATTTT.